These 4 T cell receptor beta chains came from one sample sequenced in a study of T-cell memory formation after mild COVID-19. TCRdb recomputed calls from the 5' RACE reads with MiXCR, one row per CDR3 protein. The repertoire consists of about 260,000 distinct CDR3 sequences, with approximately 7.6% occurring once and the leading ten covering under 25%. The sequenced material came from PBMCs or a T cell subset sorted from them (not recorded which). Receptors originate from a young man who had mild COVID-19 (a few samples of this study predate the infection). Cell type and time point are not known.

At least ten counts were recorded for this clonotype. V is TRBV5-1 and J is TRBJ2-1; 8 nucleotides align to TRBD2. The CDR3 has 16 residues. Germline V lookup: CDR1 SGHRS, CDR2 YFSETQ. After removal of 7 bases from V and 0 bases from J, the junction contained 9 bases not matched to a gene. CDR3 residues: CASLGLAGSSYNEQFF. CDR3 nucleotides: TGCGCCAGCTTAGGACTAGCAGGCAGCTCCTACAATGAGCAGTTCTTC.

The genes are TRBV20-1 and TRBJ1-1; weak D call: TRBD1 (5 bases). CDR3 size: 14 residues. CDR1 and CDR2 (germline): DFQATT, SNEGSKA (reference sequence). The V end was cut by 2 bases, the J end by 0 bases, with 10 bases between. The CDR3 nucleotides are TGCAGTGCTAGAACGGGACGGGTGAACACTGAAGCTTTCTTT. It translates to CSARTGRVNTEAFF.

On this clonotype itself: This sequence may be a read error, since a much larger clone differs from it by one base. This sequence joins TRBV5-1 and TRBJ2-3, with TRBD1 identical over 8 bases. Germline V gene sequence: CDR1 SGHRS, CDR2 YFSETQ. The CDR3 extends over 15 amino acids. Trimming cost V 4 bases and J 0 bases; bases outside gene matches: 4. The CDR3 DNA reads TGCGCCAGCAGCGGGGGGACAGGCAGCACAGATACGCAGTATTTT. Its translation: CASSGGTGSTDTQYF.

This clonotype has ten or more counts. This chain joins TRBV7-8 and TRBJ2-2; D could derive from TRBD1 or TRBD2 (6 bases each). This CDR3 is built from 17 residues. With 3 bases removed from V and 1 base from J, the gap between germline ends came to 15 bases. Per germline, CDR1 SGHVS and CDR2 FQNEAQ. CDR3 sequence reads: CASSFLGGAGNTGELFF. The CDR3, as DNA: TGTGCCAGCAGCTTCTTGGGGGGCGCGGGGAACACCGGGGAGCTGTTTTTT.